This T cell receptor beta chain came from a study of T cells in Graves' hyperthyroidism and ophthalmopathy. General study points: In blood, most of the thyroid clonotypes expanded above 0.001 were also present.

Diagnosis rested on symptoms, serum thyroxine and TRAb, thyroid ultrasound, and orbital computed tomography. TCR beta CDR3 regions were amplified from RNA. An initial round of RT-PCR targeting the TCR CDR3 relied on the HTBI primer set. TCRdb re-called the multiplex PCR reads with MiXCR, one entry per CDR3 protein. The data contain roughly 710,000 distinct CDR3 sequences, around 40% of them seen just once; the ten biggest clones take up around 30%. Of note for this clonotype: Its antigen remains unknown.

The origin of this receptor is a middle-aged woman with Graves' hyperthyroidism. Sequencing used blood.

The CDR3 DNA reads TGCAGTGCTAGAGATCGTAATTATGAAGCTTTCTTT. Amino acid sequence: CSARDRNYEAFF. This rearrangement joins TRBV20-1 to TRBJ1-1; no clear D. The CDR3 has 12 residues. Trimming removed 0 bases at V and 7 bases at J, with 9 bases between. Germline-derived CDR1 and CDR2 are DFQATT and SNEGSKA (reference sequence).